This entry concerns a single T cell receptor (beta chain). Original processing notes: Reference gene primer amplification yielded estimated nucleated cell counts. Measured with immunoSEQ multiplex PCR; TCRdb has only the in-frame clones, and not every one. V, J and clone size were drawn from that table, and D and trimming were deduced from the DNA. The profile shows about 200,000 clones, under 90% of them singletons. Those enrolled, adults aged roughly 18 to 95 years, came from 24 US areas. Each participant's cohort was designated according to participant-reported clinical history. The data originate from a study of blood T cell repertoires in COVID-19. Across the study: Nucleic acid was either cDNA or gDNA, and it came from T cells, B-cell-depleted T cells, or PBMCs.

Germline V gene lookup returns CDR1 SGHRS and CDR2 YFSETQ. The CDR3 covers 14 residues. Trimming removed 3 bases from V and 2 bases from J; junction bases left unmatched: 4. The specimen sequenced was PBMCs or T cells enriched from blood (not recorded which). The receptor was derived from a woman aged 25 to 39 with acute COVID-19. The chain uses TRBV5-1 and TRBJ2-7, with TRBD1 matching over 8 bases. The DNA of the CDR3 is TGCGCCAGCAGCTCACAGGGGGAGACCTACGAGCAGTACTTC. Protein: CASSSQGETYEQYF.